The 27 T cell receptor beta chains reported below all come from one sample, sequenced in a study of monozygotic twins with inflammatory bowel disease. Each CDR3 protein gets one entry in TCRdb, which reprocessed the 5' RACE reads and gives no DNA. In total, the table holds 70,000 to 95,000 distinct CDR3 sequences. Input material: blood. The receptors shown here come from a human donor with ulcerative colitis or Crohn's disease, or a healthy co-twin of an affected twin (not recorded which).

The chain employs TRBV7-6 and TRBJ2-7; the D call of TRBD2 rests on TCRdb alone, since no DNA is present to check it. This CDR3 spans 13 amino acids. Germline CDR1 reads SGHVS; CDR2 reads FNYEAQ. The CDR3 region is CASSSRLAGEQYF.

The chain is built from TRBV20-1 and TRBJ2-1. CDR1 is DFQATT, CDR2 SNEGSKA, per germline (reference sequence). CDR3 length equals 14 residues. The CDR3 spells CSARQYSSYNEQFF.

The chain joins TRBV20-1 to TRBJ1-1; TCRdb lists TRBD1, though no DNA is available to test this call. CDR1 is DFQATT and CDR2 is SNEGSKA in the germline V gene (reference sequence). The CDR3 length is 12 residues. The CDR3 region is CSASQGNTEAFF.

The chain joins TRBV10-3 to TRBJ2-4; absent DNA, TCRdb's TRBD2 call cannot be checked. Germline V gene lookup returns CDR1 ENHRY and CDR2 SYGVKD. The CDR3 is made up of 18 amino acids. The CDR3 protein is CAISEALAGGSAKNIQYF.

J is TRBJ2-1 and V is TRBV19; TCRdb gives TRBD1 as the D gene, but with no DNA this cannot be confirmed. Germline V CDR1 and CDR2: LNHDA, SQIVND (reference sequence). The CDR3 extends over 15 amino acids. This CDR3 is CASSQNRGPYNEQFF.

The CDR3: CASSLAPGRNYEQYF. The V and J genes are TRBV5-5 and TRBJ2-7. Germline assignment: CDR1 SGHKS and CDR2 YYEKEE (reference sequence). The CDR3 sequence is 15 residues long.

The chain combines TRBV19 with TRBJ1-6; TCRdb indicates TRBD1, and absent DNA this call remains unverified. This CDR3 comprises 14 residues. Germline V gives CDR1 LNHDA, CDR2 SQIVND (reference sequence). CDR3: CASSMGQHNSPLHF.

The CDR3 protein is CASSLSTNQPQHF. The genes are TRBV11-2 and TRBJ1-5. Germline assignment: CDR1 SGHAT and CDR2 FQNNGV. CDR3 length: 13 amino acids.

The gene calls are TRBV7-2 and TRBJ1-1; TCRdb proposes TRBD1, but this gene call is untestable without DNA. The CDR3 is made up of 15 amino acids. Germline lookup yields CDR1 SGHTA and CDR2 FQGNSA. CDR3 residues: CASSLEYRANTEAFF.

V gene TRBV7-2 combines with J gene TRBJ2-3. The CDR3 covers 14 residues. Germline values: CDR1 SGHTA, CDR2 FQGNSA. CDR3: CASSFRLATDTQYF.

V and J are TRBV20-1 and TRBJ2-2. Germline CDR1 reads DFQATT; CDR2 reads SNEGSKA (reference sequence). The length of the CDR3 is 17 residues. CDR3 region: CSASDPGYPSNTGELFF.

This rearrangement joins TRBV11-2 to TRBJ1-3. Germline loops: CDR1 SGHAT, CDR2 FQNNGV. CDR3 length: 13 amino acids. CDR3 loop: CASSLRRGNTIYF.

The V and J genes are TRBV19 and TRBJ2-3; TCRdb selects TRBD1, and the lack of DNA leaves this call unchecked. The CDR3 covers 13 residues. Germline CDR1 LNHDA, CDR2 SQIVND (reference sequence). This CDR3 reads CATRGQNTDTQYF.

CDR3 region: CASSFGTEYGYTF. The V gene is TRBV5-1, the J gene TRBJ1-2; lacking DNA, the TRBD1 call made by TCRdb goes unchecked. CDR1 and CDR2 from the germline V gene are SGHRS and YFSETQ. The CDR3 runs 13 residues.

The CDR3 loop reads CASSRLAGGPGTDTQYF. The chain carries TRBV7-9 and TRBJ2-3; TCRdb's D call of TRBD2 is untestable without DNA. CDR1 is SEHNR and CDR2 is FQNEAQ in the germline V gene (reference sequence). This CDR3 spans 17 amino acids.

The chain links TRBV4-2 to TRBJ1-3. The CDR3 is 15 amino acids. Looked up from germline, CDR1 is LGHNA and CDR2 is YNFKEQ. The CDR3 reads CASSLLRFSGNTIYF.

The V call is TRBV7-2, the J call TRBJ2-1; without DNA, the TCRdb call of TRBD2 cannot be checked. Germline V gives CDR1 SGHTA, CDR2 FQGNSA. CDR3 length: 12 residues. CDR3 sequence: CASSSLRVEQFF.

V and J are TRBV27 and TRBJ1-5. This CDR3 is 15 amino acids long. Per germline, CDR1 MNHEY and CDR2 SMNVEV (reference sequence). Here the CDR3 reads CASKGTGLYNQPQHF.

The V call is TRBV5-6, the J call TRBJ2-4; TCRdb picks TRBD1, but there is no DNA to check that call. CDR1 and CDR2 (germline): SGHDT, YYEEEE. The CDR3 runs 14 residues. This CDR3 is CASSLVDSKNIQYF. Filled out from reference TRBV5-6 and TRBJ2-4, the complete variable domain reads DAGVTQSPTHLIKTRGQQVTLRCSPKSGHDTVSWYQQALGQGPQFIFQYYEEEERQRGNFPDRFSGHQFPNYSSELNVNALLLGDSALYLCASSLVDSKNIQYFGAGTRLSVL.

The CDR3 spells CASSLRGSLGYTF. J is TRBJ1-2 and V is TRBV12-3 or TRBV12-4. The CDR3 extends over 13 amino acids.

The chain couples TRBV7-9 to TRBJ2-1. CDR1 and CDR2 (germline): SEHNR, FQNEAQ (reference sequence). The CDR3 is 12 residues long. CDR3 region: CASSLRRNEQFF.

This chain joins TRBV3-1 and TRBJ2-7. Germline V gene sequence: CDR1 LGHDT, CDR2 YNNKEL (reference sequence). The CDR3 covers 12 residues. CDR3 protein: CASSQVINEQYF.

V gene TRBV7-3 combines with J gene TRBJ2-3; TCRdb's assignment of TRBD1 cannot be checked, as there is no DNA. Per germline, CDR1 SGHTA and CDR2 FQGTGA. The CDR3 loop spans 15 amino acids. CDR3 protein: CASSSGAGAADTQYF.

CDR3 sequence reads: CATVGQVGETQYF. The chain uses TRBV3-1 and TRBJ2-5; the TCRdb D gene call, TRBD1, has no DNA to confirm it. This CDR3 has 13 amino acids. CDR1 is LGHDT and CDR2 is YNNKEL in the germline V gene (reference sequence).

This chain connects TRBV6-5 to TRBJ2-7. Germline CDR1 and CDR2: MNHEY and SVGAGI. The CDR3 contains 13 residues. The CDR3 sequence: CASKDTSSYEQYF.

This sequence joins TRBV11-1 and TRBJ1-4; with no DNA, the TCRdb D assignment of TRBD1 cannot be verified. The length of the CDR3 is 14 residues. Germline CDR1 reads SGHAT; CDR2 reads FQDESV (reference sequence). The CDR3 region is CASSTTGESEKLFF.

The chain couples TRBV6-5 to TRBJ1-1; TCRdb outputs TRBD1, but without DNA this stays unchecked. CDR3 size: 14 residues. The V gene's germline CDR1 is MNHEY and CDR2 SVGAGI. CDR3 sequence: CASSSRDRWLGAFF.